Following are 10 T cell receptor beta chains from one sample sequenced in a study of T-cell reconstitution after alpha-beta-depleted transplantation in children. The TCRbeta library incorporated unique molecular identifiers. TCRdb re-called the PCR reads through MiXCR, storing one row per CDR3 protein. This table has 200,000 to 250,000 distinct CDR3 sequences, 12% appearing once. Sequenced here: PBMCs from the stem cell graft donor, sampled from the stem cell graft. These receptors originate from a human donor who donated a stem cell graft to a child with acute lymphoblastic leukemia.

The sample holds many counts of this clonotype. The chain combines TRBV3-1 with TRBJ1-2; D not resolved. Germline V CDR1 and CDR2: LGHDT, YNNKEL (reference sequence). V lost 1 base, J lost 5 bases, and 14 bases lay in between. CDR3 size: 15 residues. CDR3 DNA sequence: TGTGCCAGCAGCCAAGCCTCCGTGGGCCCATATGGCTACACCTTC. Translating it yields CASSQASVGPYGYTF.

This clonotype was seen ten or more times. This chain connects TRBV11-2 to TRBJ2-5; 13 positions agree with TRBD2. The trim removed 4 bases at V and 5 bases at J, leaving 7 bases unmatched. The CDR3 sequence is 16 residues long. Per germline, CDR1 SGHAT and CDR2 FQNNGV. The CDR3 reads CASSSLAGGPKETQYF. Written as DNA, the CDR3 is TGTGCCAGCAGCTCACTAGCGGGAGGGCCTAAGGAGACCCAGTACTTC.

This clonotype has at least ten counts. The chain carries TRBV5-1 and TRBJ1-5; 9 positions agree with TRBD1. Germline-derived CDR1 and CDR2 are SGHRS and YFSETQ. The CDR3 covers 16 residues. The V segment lost 0 bases and the J segment 7 bases; nucleotides outside the gene matches: 8. The CDR3 protein is CASSLAGTGRDQPQHF. The CDR3 bases are TGCGCCAGCAGCTTGGCCGGGACAGGGAGGGACCAGCCCCAGCATTTT.

This clonotype was recorded many times. The gene calls are TRBV25-1 and TRBJ2-1; D is possibly TRBD1 (5 bases). The CDR3 is 12 residues long. V was shortened by 5 bases and J by 9 bases, with 11 bases between the two germline ends. Per germline, CDR1 MGHDK and CDR2 SYGVNS. The CDR3 region is CASSSQGGEQFF. For the CDR3, the DNA is TGTGCCAGCAGTTCGCAGGGCGGTGAGCAGTTCTTC. Together with reference TRBV25-1 and TRBJ2-1, the CDR3 gives the full variable domain: EADIYQTPRYLVIGTGKKITLECSQTMGHDKMYWYQQDPGMELHLIHYSYGVNSTEKGDLSSESTVSRIRTEHFPLTLESARPSHTSQYLCASSSQGGEQFFGPGTRLTVL.

This clonotype occurred many times. The CDR3 region is CASSYRGDTQYF. CDR3 coding DNA: TGTGCCAGCAGTTACCGCGGGGATACGCAGTATTTT. The J gene is TRBJ2-3, the V gene TRBV6-5; weak D call: TRBD2 (5 bases). Trimming stripped 2 bases from V and 6 bases from J, with 6 bases between. Germline lookup yields CDR1 MNHEY and CDR2 SVGAGI. The CDR3 has 12 residues.

V gene TRBV19 combines with J gene TRBJ1-2; D is perhaps TRBD1 (6 bases). CDR3 length: 20 residues. V shed 8 bases and J shed 3 bases, with 34 bases lying between them. In germline, CDR1 is LNHDA, CDR2 SQIVND (reference sequence). The CDR3 loop reads CASSRGVVHQVQSGDYGYTF. CDR3 sequence (DNA): TGTGCCAGTTCCAGGGGAGTCGTACATCAAGTTCAAAGTGGTGACTATGGCTACACCTTC.

This clonotype has a count of ten or more. The chain employs TRBV2 and TRBJ1-1; D call uncertain. Germline V lookup: CDR1 SNHLY, CDR2 FYNNEI. The CDR3 totals 13 residues. Deletions cut 7 bases from V and 2 bases from J, with 11 bases between. CDR3 sequence: CASKAGFNTEAFF. The CDR3 coding sequence is TGTGCCAGCAAGGCGGGTTTTAACACTGAAGCTTTCTTT.

This clonotype occurred many times. The chain couples TRBV28 to TRBJ1-5; D is unresolved. CDR1 is MDHEN, CDR2 SYDVKM, per germline. CDR3 size: 16 residues. V lost 6 bases, J lost 1 base, and 16 bases lay in between. The CDR3: CASSFLGAGSNQPQHF. The CDR3, as DNA: TGTGCCAGCAGCTTCCTAGGAGCGGGCAGCAATCAGCCCCAGCATTTT.

This clonotype was counted ten times or more. Written as DNA, the CDR3 is TGTGCCAGCAGCGGATTCCGGGACACGAGCCTCATGAACACTGAAGCTTTCTTT. Translation: CASSGFRDTSLMNTEAFF. The chain links TRBV9 to TRBJ1-1; weak D call: TRBD1 (6 bases). Germline V gene sequence: CDR1 SGDLS, CDR2 YYNGEE. V was cut by 3 bases and J by 0 bases, with 21 bases left in between. The CDR3 is 18 amino acids.

This clonotype appeared many times. The V and J genes are TRBV20-1 and TRBJ1-1; D uncertain. Trimming stripped 3 bases from V and 7 bases from J, with 9 bases between. Germline CDR1 reads DFQATT; CDR2 reads SNEGSKA (reference sequence). The CDR3 runs 11 residues. The CDR3 region has the DNA TGCAGTGCTAGGGGCTCATATGAAGCTTTCTTT. It yields the protein CSARGSYEAFF.